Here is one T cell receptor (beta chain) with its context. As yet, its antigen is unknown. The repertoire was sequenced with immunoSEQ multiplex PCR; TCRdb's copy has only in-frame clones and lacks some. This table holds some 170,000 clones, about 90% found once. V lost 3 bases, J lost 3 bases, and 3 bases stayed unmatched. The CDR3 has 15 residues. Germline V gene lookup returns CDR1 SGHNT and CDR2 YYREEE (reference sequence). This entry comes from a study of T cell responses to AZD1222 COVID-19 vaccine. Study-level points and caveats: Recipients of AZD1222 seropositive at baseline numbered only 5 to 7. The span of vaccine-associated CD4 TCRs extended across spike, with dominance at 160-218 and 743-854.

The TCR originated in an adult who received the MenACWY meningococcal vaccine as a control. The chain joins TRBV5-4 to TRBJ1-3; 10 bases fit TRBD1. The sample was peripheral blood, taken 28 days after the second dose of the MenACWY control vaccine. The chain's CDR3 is CASSWDRGGGNTIYF. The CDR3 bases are TGTGCCAGCAGCTGGGACAGGGGAGGTGGAAACACCATATATTTT.